This TCR beta chain stems from a study of technical replicates of blood from a handful of donors. The CDR3 has 15 residues. J lost 10 bases, V lost 0 bases, and 10 bases had no gene match. The germline V gene encodes CDR1 SQVTM and CDR2 ANQGSEA. Produced via immunoSEQ multiplex PCR; TCRdb's table is partial and in-frame only. The top ten hold approximately 0.25% of the sample, which has about 83,000 clones, roughly 92% seen once. This chain connects TRBV29-1 to TRBJ2-1; 9 bases agree with TRBD1. The TCR comes from a human donor in good health. The sample taken for sequencing was T cells isolated from PBMCs. For the CDR3, the DNA is TGCAGCGTTGAAGATCTGGACAGGGGCGGCAAGGAGCAGTTCTTC. This gives the protein CSVEDLDRGGKEQFF.